These 4 T cell receptor beta chains share one sample of origin, sequenced in a study of cytomegalovirus exposure and HLA in healthy donors. This PCR relied on a set of 60 Vbeta primers and 13 Jbeta primers. Using immunoSEQ multiplex PCR, the repertoire was profiled, and TCRdb retains in-frame clones only, with some absent. The repertoire holds about 88,000 clones, with about 87% as singletons. Sample: PBMCs. All receptors derive from a man aged 18 to 30 in good health and CMV-seronegative.

J is TRBJ2-7 and V is TRBV27, with TRBD1 identical over 11 bases. CDR3 length: 13 residues. The J segment lost 3 bases and the V segment lost 8 bases, leaving 3 bases of the junction unmatched. Germline CDR1 MNHEY, CDR2 SMNVEV (reference sequence). The CDR3 sequence is CASSGTGGYEQYF. The CDR3 DNA sequence: TGTGCCAGCTCCGGGACAGGGGGCTACGAGCAGTACTTC.

CDR3 nucleotides: TGTGCCAGCAGTTTTTGGCGACAGGGTTTACACGAGCAGTACTTC. Protein product: CASSFWRQGLHEQYF. The chain employs TRBV28 and TRBJ2-7, with 7 bases that match TRBD1. V lost 3 bases and J lost 5; bases outside the gene matches: 10. Germline V gene lookup returns CDR1 MDHEN and CDR2 SYDVKM. The CDR3 has 15 residues.

This chain connects TRBV5-4 to TRBJ1-1; 8 bases are shared with TRBD1. V shed 6 bases, J shed 6 bases, and the junction held 25 bases outside the gene matches. The CDR3 is made up of 19 amino acids. The V gene's germline CDR1 is SGHNT and CDR2 YYREEE (reference sequence). CDR3 bases: TGTGCCAGCACTGACGCCGGGACAGGCGAAAATACGGGAGTCGCTGAAGCTTTCTTT. Protein sequence: CASTDAGTGENTGVAEAFF.

This clone was observed a single time. The rearrangement uses TRBV28 and TRBJ2-7, with 8 bases matching TRBD2. This CDR3 comprises 12 residues. From germline, CDR1 is MDHEN and CDR2 SYDVKM. The junction had 8 bases not matched to a gene; V was cut back by 10 bases and J by 6 bases. The CDR3 nucleotides read TGTGCCACCAAGCGGGAGCTCCGCGAGCAGTACTTC. Translating gives CATKRELREQYF.